Here is one T cell receptor (beta chain) with its context. Its antigen is currently unknown. This sample was taken from a study of early T cells in non-severe SARS-CoV-2 infection. Overall study: The chains were unpaired, and the sequenced material was bulk RNA from unsorted whole blood. Whole-study results and caveats: CD4 and private specificities were missed by VDJdb matching, which favored anti-spike CD8 responses.

Unique molecular identifiers tagged individual cDNA molecules. MiXCR, run by TCRdb on the 5' RACE reads, gives a single entry per CDR3 protein. This sample has roughly 100,000 distinct CDR3 sequences, with around 13% found just once. V was clipped by 0 bases and J by 0 bases, with 9 bases between them. Germline V gives CDR1 SGHDT, CDR2 YYEEEE. The CDR3 has 15 residues. This clonotype originated in an adult who was a healthcare worker with PCR-confirmed SARS-CoV-2 infection or an uninfected control (not recorded which). This rearrangement joins TRBV5-6 to TRBJ1-1, with D hard to call. The sample was whole blood. CDR3 DNA sequence: TGTGCCAGCAGCTTGGGGGCCGATATGAACACTGAAGCTTTCTTT. Translating gives CASSLGADMNTEAFF.